Shown below are 31 T cell receptor beta chains from a single sample sequenced in a study of glioma-infiltrating T cells. Using RNA template, CDR3s of TCR alpha and beta were amplified with iRepertoire arm-PCR. TCRdb fed the multiplex PCR reads into MiXCR, producing one record per CDR3 protein. Of roughly 20,000 distinct CDR3 sequences listed, about 22% are singletons. Specimen: glioma tissue, nonneoplastic brain tissue, or PBMCs (not recorded which). These receptors originate from a human donor with low-grade glioma or glioblastoma, undergoing nonglioma brain surgery, or in good health (not recorded which).

This clonotype was seen more than once but under ten times. V and J are TRBV5-1 and TRBJ1-1, with D hard to call. Germline CDR1 reads SGHRS; CDR2 reads YFSETQ. The CDR3 runs to 14 residues. The ends were cut back, 1 base at V and 3 bases at J, with 10 bases in the middle. As DNA, the CDR3 is TGCGCCAGCAGCTTGTTTACAGCCCACACTGAAGCTTTCTTT. It yields the protein CASSLFTAHTEAFF.

V usage is TRBV18 and J usage is TRBJ2-1; no clear D gene. This CDR3 contains 12 residues. V gave up 8 bases and J gave up 6 bases, with 11 bases separating them. Germline V gene data show CDR1 as KGHSH and CDR2 as LQKENI. This chain's CDR3 is CASQPEINEQFF. CDR3 in DNA: TGTGCCAGCCAGCCGGAGATCAATGAGCAGTTCTTC.

A note on this clonotype: Possible read error: a much larger clone is one base away. It is likely a read error, because the conserved phenylalanine at the end of the CDR3 is missing. The chain recombines TRBV7-2 with TRBJ2-5; no clear D. Germline loops: CDR1 SGHTA, CDR2 FQGNSA. The V gene lost 1 base and the J gene lost 1 base, with 4 bases spanning the gap. The CDR3 extends over 13 amino acids. This CDR3 reads CASSLGGQETQYL. The CDR3 region has the DNA TGTGCCAGCAGCTTAGGAGGCCAAGAGACCCAGTACTTA.

This clonotype was counted many times. This rearrangement joins TRBV7-9 to TRBJ1-1; perhaps TRBD1 as D (6 bases). V lost 2 bases, J lost 1 base, and 14 bases lay in between. The germline V gene encodes CDR1 SEHNR and CDR2 FQNEAQ (reference sequence). The CDR3 is made up of 16 amino acids. The CDR3 DNA reads TGTGCCAGCAGCTTAATTTCCGGGACATCGAACACTGAAGCTTTCTTT. It yields the protein CASSLISGTSNTEAFF.

This clonotype was detected only a few times. A read error is possible here, since a much larger clone lies one base away. This sequence joins TRBV20-1 and TRBJ1-2; tentative D call: TRBD1 (6 bases). The CDR3 length is 12 residues. Germline loops: CDR1 DFQATT, CDR2 SNEGSKA (reference sequence). V was clipped by 5 bases and J by 7 bases, with 14 bases between them. CDR3 in DNA: TGCAGTGCTTTTGGGGGGGCAGTTGGCTACACCTTC. Residues: CSAFGGAVGYTF.

Remarks on this clonotype: A clone one base away is much larger, so this may be a read error. Written as DNA, the CDR3 is TGTGCCAGCAGTTTATTAAGCGGGGGGGCTAGCACAGATACGCAGTATTTT. Amino acids: CASSLLSGGASTDTQYF. The chain employs TRBV28 and TRBJ2-3; TRBD2 matches at 10 bases. CDR3 length equals 17 residues. With V trimmed by 1 base and J by 0 bases, 4 bases remained unmatched. Germline V gene data show CDR1 as MDHEN and CDR2 as SYDVKM.

Details on this clonotype: A much larger clone lies a single base off, so this may be a read error. The chain employs TRBV28 and TRBJ1-5, with TRBD1 as a possible D gene (6 bases). CDR1 and CDR2 (germline): MDHEN, SYDVKM. This CDR3 has 15 residues. The CDR3 DNA reads TGTGCCAGCACCAAGGGGGGGTATAGCGATCAGCCCCAGCATTTT. Encoded protein: CASTKGGYSDQPQHF. Full variable domain (outside the CDR3, taken from reference TRBV28 and TRBJ1-5): DVKVTQSSRYLVKRTGEKVFLECVQDMDHENMFWYRQDPGLGLRLIYFSYDVKMKEKGDIPEGYSVSREKKERFSLILESASTNQTSMYLCASTKGGYSDQPQHFGDGTRLSIL.

This clonotype was detected ten times or more. The chain links TRBV2 to TRBJ1-6; D unresolved. This CDR3 region has 12 residues. CDR1 and CDR2 (germline): SNHLY, FYNNEI. V lost 4 bases to trimming and J lost 7 bases, with 5 bases between them. CDR3 protein: CASSGVNSPLHF. In nucleotides, the CDR3 is TGTGCCAGCAGTGGGGTCAATTCACCCCTCCACTTT. The entire variable domain, with the rest obtained from reference TRBV2 and TRBJ1-6, is as follows: EPEVTQTPSHQVTQMGQEVILRCVPISNHLYFYWYRQILGQKVEFLVSFYNNEISEKSEIFDDQFSVERPDGSNFTLKIRSTKLEDSAMYFCASSGVNSPLHFGNGTRLTVT.

Ten or more counts support this clonotype. The chain joins TRBV27 to TRBJ2-7; 7 positions agree with TRBD2. CDR1 is MNHEY, CDR2 SMNVEV, per germline (reference sequence). The CDR3 is 14 residues long. V shed 6 bases and J 2 bases; nucleotides not matched to a gene: 7. In nucleotides, the CDR3 is TGTGCCAGCAGCCTAAGCGGGGAAACCTACGAGCAGTACTTC. Amino acids: CASSLSGETYEQYF.

The V call is TRBV4-1, the J call TRBJ1-5; D is possibly TRBD1 (5 bases). Germline CDR1 MGHRA, CDR2 YSYEKL. The CDR3 runs to 16 residues. The germline V and J ends were trimmed by 0 bases and 6 bases, with 15 bases remaining between them. The CDR3: CASSQEGTGGSQPQHF. The CDR3 nucleotides are TGCGCCAGCAGCCAAGAGGGGACGGGAGGGAGTCAGCCCCAGCATTTT.

This clonotype came up many times. The V call is TRBV7-2, the J call TRBJ2-1, with 11 bases lining up with TRBD2. Germline V CDR1 and CDR2: SGHTA, FQGNSA. The CDR3 runs 15 residues. The V gene end was trimmed by 0 bases and the J gene end by 6 bases; junction bases not matched to a gene: 1. The CDR3 sequence: CASSLALAGANEQFF. In DNA, the CDR3 is TGTGCCAGCAGCTTAGCACTAGCGGGGGCCAATGAGCAGTTCTTC. The complete variable domain, with remaining parts taken from reference TRBV7-2 and TRBJ2-1, reads GAGVSQSPSNKVTEKGKDVELRCDPISGHTALYWYRQSLGQGLEFLIYFQGNSAPDKSGLPSDRFSAERTGGSVSTLTIQRTQQEDSAVYLCASSLALAGANEQFFGPGTRLTVL.

This clonotype has ten or more counts. J is TRBJ2-1 and V is TRBV5-5, with 9 bases fitting TRBD2. CDR3 length equals 15 residues. J lost 6 bases, V lost 2 bases, and 6 bases had no gene match. Germline CDR1 SGHKS, CDR2 YYEKEE (reference sequence). This CDR3 is CASSFLAGPPNEQFF. As DNA, the CDR3 is TGTGCCAGCAGCTTTCTAGCGGGACCTCCCAATGAGCAGTTCTTC.

This clonotype was counted at least ten times. The chain is built from TRBV4-3 and TRBJ1-1, with D hard to call. V was pared by 0 bases and J by 1 base, with 12 bases between. The CDR3 is 16 amino acids. Germline CDR1 LGHNA, CDR2 YSLEER. The CDR3 loop reads CASSQDLVGPNTEAFF. The CDR3 region has the DNA TGCGCCAGCAGCCAAGATCTAGTAGGACCGAACACTGAAGCTTTCTTT.

With regard to this clonotype: A clone one base away is much larger, so this may be a read error. V is TRBV3-1 and J is TRBJ2-3; the D is unclear. V was clipped by 6 bases and J by 0 bases, with 7 bases between them. Looked up from germline, CDR1 is LGHDT and CDR2 is YNNKEL (reference sequence). The CDR3 covers 13 residues. Here the CDR3 reads CASRWGSTDTQYF. The CDR3 nucleotides read TGTGCCAGCAGATGGGGTAGCACAGATACGCAGTATTTT.

This clonotype was counted ten times or more. The rearrangement uses TRBV27 and TRBJ2-1; TRBD2 aligns across 14 bases. Losses at the gene ends were 5 bases for V and 8 bases for J; bases not matched to a gene: 5. The germline gives CDR1 MNHEY, CDR2 SMNVEV (reference sequence). The CDR3 sequence is 15 residues long. The CDR3 protein is CASSLGTSGGYEQFF. CDR3 in DNA: TGTGCCAGCAGTCTCGGGACTAGCGGGGGTTATGAGCAGTTCTTC.

Notes on this clonotype: This may stem from a read error, because a much larger clone lies one nucleotide away. The genes are TRBV3-1 and TRBJ2-3; possible D gene TRBD2, 5 bases. The V end lost 5 bases, the J end lost 11 bases, and 11 bases lay between the germline ends. The CDR3 has 11 amino acids. The V gene's germline CDR1 is LGHDT and CDR2 YNNKEL (reference sequence). The chain's CDR3 is CASSSRGMQYF. DNA of the CDR3: TGTGCCAGCAGCTCACGAGGGATGCAGTATTTT.

This clonotype was observed at least ten times. The V and J genes are TRBV6-1 and TRBJ1-2; D is uncertain. CDR3 length: 13 amino acids. The germline gives CDR1 MNHNS, CDR2 SASEGT. Trimming stripped 7 bases from V and 7 bases from J, with 16 bases between. The CDR3 reads CASTPTRTPGYTF. In DNA form, the CDR3 reads TGTGCCAGCACCCCTACAAGGACCCCTGGCTACACCTTC.

This CDR3 reads CASSLRAGRTDTQYF. CDR3 nucleotide sequence: TGTGCCAGCAGCTTACGGGCAGGGAGAACAGATACGCAGTATTTT. This chain joins TRBV7-6 and TRBJ2-3; the D gene could be TRBD1 or TRBD2 (5 bases each). V gave up 2 bases and J gave up 3 bases, with 12 bases separating them. The CDR3 extends over 15 amino acids. Per the germline V gene, CDR1 is SGHVS and CDR2 is FNYEAQ.

By sample fraction, this clonotype is large. This chain joins TRBV28 and TRBJ1-1, with D unresolved. Trimming took off 3 bases at V and 12 bases at J, with 17 bases between the two ends. The CDR3 sequence is 13 residues long. Per the germline V gene, CDR1 is MDHEN and CDR2 is SYDVKM. CDR3 sequence: CASSLSQSSGPFF. In DNA form, the CDR3 reads TGTGCCAGCAGTTTGTCTCAGAGTTCAGGACCTTTCTTT.

This clonotype was observed once. Given a much more abundant clone one base away, this may be a read error. The chain has TRBV4-2 and TRBJ2-7; D possibly uses TRBD1 or TRBD2 (5 bases each). Germline CDR1 and CDR2: LGHNA and YNFKEQ. The CDR3 covers 15 residues. CDR3 sequence reads: CASSPSGTAPYEKYF. The CDR3 bases are TGTGCCAGCAGCCCATCCGGGACGGCGCCCTACGAGAAGTACTTC.

As regards this clonotype: This may arise from a read error, as a much more abundant clone is one base away. The rearrangement joins TRBV6-2 or TRBV6-3 to TRBJ2-7, with no clear D. Germline CDR1 MNHEY, CDR2 SVGEGT. Trimming removed 6 bases at V and 3 bases at J, with 6 bases between. This CDR3 is 11 amino acids long. The CDR3 region has the DNA TGTGCCAGCAGCAAGCTCTACGAGCAGTACTTC. As protein: CASSKLYEQYF.

This clonotype was detected many times. This sequence joins TRBV20-1 and TRBJ2-6; D is unresolved. Germline assignment: CDR1 DFQATT and CDR2 SNEGSKA (reference sequence). CDR3 length: 13 residues. Trimming left V 0 bases short and J 4 bases short, with 4 bases between. As DNA, the CDR3 is TGCAGTGCTAGAGATCTGGGGGCCAACGTCCTGACTTTC. Encoded protein: CSARDLGANVLTF.

The sample holds many counts of this clonotype. The chain is built from TRBV7-9 and TRBJ1-2, with D possibly matching TRBD1 (5 bases). Trimming shortened V by 1 base and J by 1 base, and 13 bases separated the two germline ends. The CDR3 contains 16 residues. CDR1 is SEHNR, CDR2 FQNEAQ, per germline (reference sequence). The CDR3 bases are TGTGCCAGCAGCTTAGGTTCAGGGATCTTTAACTATGGCTACACCTTC. This codes for CASSLGSGIFNYGYTF.

This clonotype occurred many times. The V gene is TRBV6-1, the J gene TRBJ1-2; D is undetermined. This CDR3 is built from 13 residues. With 6 bases removed from V and 8 bases from J, the gap between germline ends came to 16 bases. Germline V gives CDR1 MNHNS, CDR2 SASEGT. The CDR3 DNA follows: TGTGCCAGCAGCATGGACCTCCGACGGGGCTACACCTTC. Translating gives CASSMDLRRGYTF.

This clonotype was seen at least ten times. This rearrangement joins TRBV7-9 to TRBJ1-4; no reliable D call. V gave up 5 bases and J gave up 1 base, with 8 bases separating them. In germline, CDR1 is SEHNR, CDR2 FQNEAQ (reference sequence). The CDR3 sequence is 14 residues long. The CDR3 loop is CASSTYLTNEKLFF. CDR3 DNA sequence: TGTGCCAGCAGCACCTATCTAACTAATGAAAAACTGTTTTTT.

This clonotype has at least ten counts. This chain links TRBV29-1 with TRBJ1-1; D call uncertain. This CDR3 spans 11 amino acids. Looked up from germline, CDR1 is SQVTM and CDR2 is ANQGSEA. Trimming pared 7 bases from V and 10 bases from J, leaving 16 bases between. The CDR3 loop is CSEGDASRAFF. The DNA for the CDR3 is TGCAGCGAAGGAGATGCATCGAGAGCTTTCTTT.

As to this clonotype: A much larger clone sits a single nucleotide away, making a read error possible. The V gene is TRBV7-9, the J gene TRBJ1-5; D remains unclear. Germline values: CDR1 SEHNR, CDR2 FQNEAQ (reference sequence). The length of the CDR3 is 13 residues. CDR3 sequence reads: CARSFQEGQPQHF. CDR3 sequence (DNA): TGTGCCCGCAGCTTCCAAGAGGGACAGCCCCAGCATTTT. The complete variable domain, with remaining parts taken from reference TRBV7-9 and TRBJ1-5, reads DTGVSQNPRHKITKRGQNVTFRCDPISEHNRLYWYRQTLGQGPEFLTYFQNEAQLEKSRLLSDRFSAERPKGSFSTLEIQRTEQGDSAMYLCARSFQEGQPQHFGDGTRLSIL.

This clonotype turned up a few times. V is TRBV20-1 and J is TRBJ1-4; D not certain. The CDR3 contains 14 residues. The germline V gene has CDR1 DFQATT and CDR2 SNEGSKA (reference sequence). The V end was cut by 5 bases, the J end by 5 bases, with 15 bases between. Written as DNA, the CDR3 is TGCAGTGCTGCCCGGGCCCCCGGGAATGAAAAACTGTTTTTT. The encoded protein is CSAARAPGNEKLFF.

The table lists this clonotype with many counts. The chain uses TRBV6-1 and TRBJ2-1; 13 nucleotides line up with TRBD2. Germline values: CDR1 MNHNS, CDR2 SASEGT. The CDR3 runs to 15 residues. The V segment lost 5 bases and the J segment 7 bases; nucleotides outside the gene matches: 5. CDR3 in DNA: TGTGCCAGCAGTTTTGGACTAGCGGGGGAAAATGAGCAGTTCTTC. Protein product: CASSFGLAGENEQFF.

This chain links TRBV4-1 with TRBJ2-3; 7 bases align to TRBD1. With V trimmed by 2 bases and J by 5 bases, 7 bases remained unmatched. The CDR3 loop spans 15 amino acids. CDR1 is MGHRA and CDR2 is YSYEKL in the germline V gene. The CDR3 coding sequence is TGCGCCAGCAGCCAAACAGACAGGGTAGAAGATACGCAGTATTTT. Protein: CASSQTDRVEDTQYF.

This clonotype was recorded at least ten times. The rearrangement links TRBV19 to TRBJ1-5; unclear D gene. CDR3 size: 12 residues. V lost 4 bases and J 9 bases, leaving 10 bases between the germline ends. From germline, CDR1 is LNHDA and CDR2 SQIVND (reference sequence). CDR3 sequence: CASSNIYRPQHF. The CDR3 DNA sequence: TGTGCCAGTAGTAACATCTACCGGCCCCAGCATTTT.